This TCR beta chain was observed in a study of T cell repertoires in cytomegalovirus infection. TCRdb re-analysed the reads in MiXCR, keeping a single row per CDR3 protein. Among under 120,000 distinct CDR3 sequences, less than 55% were seen once, and the ten largest hold about 74%. This clonotype has more than one count but fewer than ten. Its antigen is unknown. CDR1 is SGHDT, CDR2 YYEEEE, per germline. V was pared by 4 bases and J by 5 bases, with 12 bases between. This CDR3 spans 13 amino acids. The receptor comes from a human donor in good health (CMV status not recorded). Some clones in this sample may be carry-over from other donors' samples. The sequencing here drew on CD8+ T cells from cultured PBMCs, taken from culture after CMV antigen stimulation. The chain is built from TRBV5-6 and TRBJ2-5, with a weak D call TRBD2 (5 bases). For the CDR3, the DNA is TGTGCCAGCAGCCCGGAGGCTGGGGAGACCCAGTACTTC. This codes for CASSPEAGETQYF. Based on the CDR3 plus reference TRBV5-6 and TRBJ2-5, the full variable domain is DAGVTQSPTHLIKTRGQQVTLRCSPKSGHDTVSWYQQALGQGPQFIFQYYEEEERQRGNFPDRFSGHQFPNYSSELNVNALLLGDSALYLCASSPEAGETQYFGPGTRLLVL.